This entry describes one TCR beta chain. Its antigen is still unknown. Total RNA, at roughly 3.5 ug, went into every TCR library. TCRdb re-analyzed the 5' RACE reads; it lists each CDR3 protein once, without DNA. The table counts around 99,000 distinct CDR3 sequences; around 12% lies in the top ten. The CDR3 sequence is 14 residues long. This sample was taken from a study of monozygotic twins with inflammatory bowel disease. Points from the study as a whole: Immunosuppressive treatments were not uniform, and this may have added variability to patient repertoires.

The chain couples TRBV12-3 or TRBV12-4 to TRBJ2-5. The receptor was isolated from a human donor with ulcerative colitis or Crohn's disease, or a healthy co-twin of an affected twin (not recorded which). Material for sequencing was blood. This chain's CDR3 is CASSLGVVQETQYF.